What follows is one TCR beta chain and its context. Its cognate antigen is unknown. CDR1 is MNHEY, CDR2 SMNVEV, per germline (reference sequence). With V trimmed by 2 bases and J by 3 bases, 15 bases remained unmatched. The CDR3 has 19 residues. This entry comes from a study of cytotoxic CD8 clonotypes in ibrutinib-treated CLL. Study details: For this cohort, patients were some eleven relapsed/refractory and some 15 treatment-naive, while under 18 were IGHV unmutated.

General study findings and limits: In comparison with age-matched healthy donors, baseline clonality was higher and tracked circulating CD8+ T-cell counts.

TCRdb's table, derived via immunoSEQ multiplex PCR, lists solely in-frame clones and lacks some. The table shows 160,000 or so clones, with 84% occurring only once. The TCR beta libraries used approximately 2 micrograms of genomic DNA that came from cryopreserved PBMCs. The V and J genes are TRBV27 and TRBJ2-3; TRBD1 matches 9 bases. The TCR was taken from a human donor with chronic lymphocytic leukemia. The material sequenced was PBMCs, taken after 24 months of ibrutinib treatment. CDR3: CASSLRSLTGGEGTDTQYF. CDR3 DNA: TGTGCCAGCAGTTTAAGGTCCTTAACAGGGGGCGAGGGGACAGATACGCAGTATTTT.